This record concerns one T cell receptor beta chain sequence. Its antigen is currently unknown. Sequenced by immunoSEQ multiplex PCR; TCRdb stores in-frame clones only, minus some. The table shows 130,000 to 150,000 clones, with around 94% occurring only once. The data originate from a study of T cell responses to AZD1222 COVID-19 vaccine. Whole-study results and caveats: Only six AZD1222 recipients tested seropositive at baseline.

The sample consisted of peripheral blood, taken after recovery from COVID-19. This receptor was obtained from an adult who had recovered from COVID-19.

CDR3 in amino acids: CAIKGTENYGYTF. Written as DNA, the CDR3 is TGTGCCATCAAAGGGACGGAAAACTATGGCTACACCTTC. The V call is TRBV10-3, the J call TRBJ1-2; D perhaps matches TRBD1 (5 bases). The CDR3 spans 13 residues. CDR1 is ENHRY and CDR2 is SYGVKD in the germline V gene. V was shortened by 7 bases and J by 2 bases, with 11 bases between the two germline ends.